Listed here are 3 T cell receptor beta chains from one sample, sequenced in a study of cytomegalovirus exposure and HLA in healthy donors. PCR was performed using 60 Vbeta and 13 Jbeta primers. Measured with immunoSEQ multiplex PCR; TCRdb has only the in-frame clones, and not every one. The sample holds 100,000 to 150,000 clones; under 90% are singletons and the top ten take around 0.7%. Material: PBMCs. These receptors originate from a man aged 18-30 years in good health and CMV-seronegative.

This chain connects TRBV19 to TRBJ2-2, with D tentatively TRBD2 (7 bases). Germline V gene data show CDR1 as LNHDA and CDR2 as SQIVND (reference sequence). V lost 1 base, J lost 7 bases, and 13 bases lay in between. The CDR3 length is 15 residues. The CDR3 loop is CASSIAGGANGELFF. DNA for the CDR3: TGTGCCAGTAGTATAGCTGGGGGGGCGAACGGGGAGCTGTTTTTT.

With regard to this clone: Other DNA variants within this sample encode the same CDR3. The chain has TRBV30 and TRBJ1-5; D is perhaps TRBD1 (5 bases). V was clipped by 0 bases and J by 7 bases, with 10 bases between them. CDR3 size: 13 residues. The germline V gene has CDR1 GTSNPN and CDR2 SVGIG (reference sequence). CDR3: CAWSVGGDQPQHF. The CDR3 coding sequence is TGTGCCTGGAGTGTGGGAGGGGACCAGCCCCAGCATTTT.

The rearrangement uses TRBV10-3 and TRBJ2-7, with 9 bases matching TRBD1. The CDR3 is made up of 15 amino acids. Germline trimming cut 7 bases from V and 3 bases from J; bases unmatched to any gene: 10. CDR1 is ENHRY and CDR2 is SYGVKD in the germline V gene. For the CDR3, the DNA is TGTGCCATCACTACCGCCCGGGACAGGGTCTACGAGCAGTACTTC. Amino acid sequence: CAITTARDRVYEQYF.